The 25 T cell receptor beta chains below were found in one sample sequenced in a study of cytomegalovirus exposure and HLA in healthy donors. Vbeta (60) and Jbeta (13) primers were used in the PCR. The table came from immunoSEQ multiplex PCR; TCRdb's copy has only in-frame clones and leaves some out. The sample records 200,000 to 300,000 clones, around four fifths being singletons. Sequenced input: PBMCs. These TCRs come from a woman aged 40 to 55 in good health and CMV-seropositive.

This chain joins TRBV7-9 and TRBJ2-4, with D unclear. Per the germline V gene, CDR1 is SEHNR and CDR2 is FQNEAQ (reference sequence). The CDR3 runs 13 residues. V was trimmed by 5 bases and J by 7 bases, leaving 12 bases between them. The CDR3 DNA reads TGTGCCAGCAGCCCGGGTCGGGTCAACATTCAGTACTTC. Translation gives CASSPGRVNIQYF.

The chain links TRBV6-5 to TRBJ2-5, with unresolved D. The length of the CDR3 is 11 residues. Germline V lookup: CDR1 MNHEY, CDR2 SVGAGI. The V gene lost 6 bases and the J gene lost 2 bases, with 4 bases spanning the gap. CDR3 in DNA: TGTGCCAGCAGCAGGCAAGAGACCCAGTACTTC. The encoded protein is CASSRQETQYF.

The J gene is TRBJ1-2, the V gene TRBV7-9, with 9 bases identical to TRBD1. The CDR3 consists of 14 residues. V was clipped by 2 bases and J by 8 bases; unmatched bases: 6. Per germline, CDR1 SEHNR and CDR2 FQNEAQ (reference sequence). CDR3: CASSLTGGPSGYTF. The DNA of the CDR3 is TGTGCCAGCAGCTTAACAGGGGGCCCCTCGGGCTACACCTTC.

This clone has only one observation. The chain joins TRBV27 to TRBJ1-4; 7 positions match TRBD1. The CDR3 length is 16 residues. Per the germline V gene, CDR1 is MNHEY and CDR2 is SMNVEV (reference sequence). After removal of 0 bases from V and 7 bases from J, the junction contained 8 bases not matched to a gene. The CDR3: CASSLSTWDRTEKLFF. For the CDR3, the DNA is TGTGCCAGCAGTTTATCCACTTGGGACAGAACTGAAAAACTGTTTTTT.

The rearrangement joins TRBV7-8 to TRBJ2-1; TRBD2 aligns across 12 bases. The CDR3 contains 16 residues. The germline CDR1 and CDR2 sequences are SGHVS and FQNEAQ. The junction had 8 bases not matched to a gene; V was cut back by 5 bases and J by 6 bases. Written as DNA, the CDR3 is TGTGCCAGCAGCACCCGACTAGCGGGAGTTGCCAATGAGCAGTTCTTC. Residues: CASSTRLAGVANEQFF. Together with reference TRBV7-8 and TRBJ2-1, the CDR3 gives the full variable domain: GAGVSQSPRYKVAKRGQDVALRCDPISGHVSLFWYQQALGQGPEFLTYFQNEAQLDKSGLPSDRFFAERPEGSVSTLKIQRTQQEDSAVYLCASSTRLAGVANEQFFGPGTRLTVL.

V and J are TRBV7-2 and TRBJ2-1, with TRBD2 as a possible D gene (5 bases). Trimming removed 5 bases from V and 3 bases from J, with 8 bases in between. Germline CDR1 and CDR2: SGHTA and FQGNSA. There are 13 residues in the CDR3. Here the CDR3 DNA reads TGTGCCAGCAGCGAGGACTTCTACAATGAGCAGTTCTTC. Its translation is CASSEDFYNEQFF.

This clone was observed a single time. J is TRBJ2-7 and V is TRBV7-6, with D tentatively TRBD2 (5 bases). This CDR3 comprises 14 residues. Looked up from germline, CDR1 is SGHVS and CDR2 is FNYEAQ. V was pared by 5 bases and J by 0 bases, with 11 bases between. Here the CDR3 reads CASSNSRDSYEQYF. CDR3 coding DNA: TGTGCCAGCAGCAACTCCCGGGACTCCTACGAGCAGTACTTC.

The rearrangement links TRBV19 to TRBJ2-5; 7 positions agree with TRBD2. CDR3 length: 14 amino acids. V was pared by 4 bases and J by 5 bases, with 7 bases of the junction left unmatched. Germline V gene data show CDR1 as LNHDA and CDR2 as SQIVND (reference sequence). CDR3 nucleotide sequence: TGTGCCAGTAGTACGGGGGAGGGCCGGGAGACCCAGTACTTC. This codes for CASSTGEGRETQYF.

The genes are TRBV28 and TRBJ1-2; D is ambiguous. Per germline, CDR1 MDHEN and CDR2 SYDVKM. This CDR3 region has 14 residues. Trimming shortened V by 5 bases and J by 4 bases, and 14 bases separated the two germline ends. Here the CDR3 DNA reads TGTGCCAGCAGTCCAACGCACAGATCCTATGGCTACACCTTC. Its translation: CASSPTHRSYGYTF.

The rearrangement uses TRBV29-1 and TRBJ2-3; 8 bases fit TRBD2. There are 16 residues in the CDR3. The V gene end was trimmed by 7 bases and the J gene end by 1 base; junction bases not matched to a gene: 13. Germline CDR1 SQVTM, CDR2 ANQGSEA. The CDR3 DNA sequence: TGCAGCGCCTGTTGTGGGGGGACTAGTGGCACAGATACGCAGTATTTT. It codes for CSACCGGTSGTDTQYF.

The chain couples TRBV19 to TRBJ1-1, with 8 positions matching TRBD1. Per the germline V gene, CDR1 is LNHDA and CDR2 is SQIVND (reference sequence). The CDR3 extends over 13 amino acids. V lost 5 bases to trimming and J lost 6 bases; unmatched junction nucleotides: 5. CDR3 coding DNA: TGTGCCAGTAGTTCGGGACAGGTATCTGAAGCTTTCTTT. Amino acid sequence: CASSSGQVSEAFF. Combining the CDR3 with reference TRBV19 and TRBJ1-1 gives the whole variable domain DGGITQSPKYLFRKEGQNVTLSCEQNLNHDAMYWYRQDPGQGLRLIYYSQIVNDFQKGDIAEGYSVSREKKESFPLTVTSAQKNPTAFYLCASSSGQVSEAFFGQGTRLTVV.

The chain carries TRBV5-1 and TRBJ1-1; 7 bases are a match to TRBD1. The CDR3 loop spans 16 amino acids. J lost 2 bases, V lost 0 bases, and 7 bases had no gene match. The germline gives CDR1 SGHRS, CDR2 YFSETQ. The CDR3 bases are TGCGCCAGCAGCTTGGATACAGGGGAATACAACACTGAAGCTTTCTTT. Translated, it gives CASSLDTGEYNTEAFF.

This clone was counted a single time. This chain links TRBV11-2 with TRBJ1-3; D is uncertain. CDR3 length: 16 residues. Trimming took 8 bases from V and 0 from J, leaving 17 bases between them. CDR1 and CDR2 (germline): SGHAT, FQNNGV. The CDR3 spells CASGRPGSSSGNTIYF. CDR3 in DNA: TGTGCCAGCGGCCGTCCCGGGTCTTCCTCTGGAAACACCATATATTTT.

CDR3 in DNA: TGTGCCAGCTCACCAGATGGGGGGAACTATGGCTACACCTTC. Protein: CASSPDGGNYGYTF. The chain links TRBV18 to TRBJ1-2, with D possibly TRBD1 on 5 matching bases. The germline V gene has CDR1 KGHSH and CDR2 LQKENI. Trimming shortened V by 2 bases and J by 2 bases, and 9 bases separated the two germline ends. CDR3 length: 14 residues.

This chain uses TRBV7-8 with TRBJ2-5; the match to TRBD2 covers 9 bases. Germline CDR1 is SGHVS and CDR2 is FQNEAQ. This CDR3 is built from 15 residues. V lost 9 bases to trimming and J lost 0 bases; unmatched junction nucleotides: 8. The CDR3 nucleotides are TGTGCCAGTGGTTTAGCGGGAGAGGACCAAGAGACCCAGTACTTC. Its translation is CASGLAGEDQETQYF.

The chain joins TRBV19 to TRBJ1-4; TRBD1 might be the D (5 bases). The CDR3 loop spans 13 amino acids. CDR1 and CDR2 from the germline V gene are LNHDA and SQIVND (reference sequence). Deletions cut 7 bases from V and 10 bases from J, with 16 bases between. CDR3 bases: TGTGCCAGTAACCCGGCAGGGCCTCGAAAACTGTTTTTT. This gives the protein CASNPAGPRKLFF.

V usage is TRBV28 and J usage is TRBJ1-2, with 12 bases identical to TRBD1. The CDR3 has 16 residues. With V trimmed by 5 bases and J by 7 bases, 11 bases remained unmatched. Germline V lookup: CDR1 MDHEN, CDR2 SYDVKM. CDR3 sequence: CASSPRGQGAWSGYTF. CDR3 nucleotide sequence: TGTGCCAGCAGTCCCCGGGGACAGGGGGCGTGGAGTGGCTACACCTTC.

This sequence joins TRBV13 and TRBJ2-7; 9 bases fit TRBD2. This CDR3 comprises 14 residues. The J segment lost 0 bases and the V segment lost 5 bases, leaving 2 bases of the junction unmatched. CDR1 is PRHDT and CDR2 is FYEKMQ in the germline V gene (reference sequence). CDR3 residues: CASSIAGASYEQYF. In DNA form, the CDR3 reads TGTGCCAGCAGCATAGCGGGAGCCTCCTACGAGCAGTACTTC.

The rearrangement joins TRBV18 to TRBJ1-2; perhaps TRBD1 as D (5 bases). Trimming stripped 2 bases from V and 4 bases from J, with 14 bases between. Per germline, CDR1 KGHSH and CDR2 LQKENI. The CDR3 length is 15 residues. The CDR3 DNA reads TGTGCCAGCTCACCAGAGACAGAGACCGGCTATGGCTACACCTTC. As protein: CASSPETETGYGYTF.

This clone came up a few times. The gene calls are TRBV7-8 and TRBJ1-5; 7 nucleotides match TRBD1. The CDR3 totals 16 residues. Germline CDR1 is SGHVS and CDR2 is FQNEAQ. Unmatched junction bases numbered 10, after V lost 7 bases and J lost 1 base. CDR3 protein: CASTLTGLRSNQPQHF. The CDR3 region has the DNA TGTGCCAGCACCCTGACAGGGCTAAGGAGCAATCAGCCCCAGCATTTT.

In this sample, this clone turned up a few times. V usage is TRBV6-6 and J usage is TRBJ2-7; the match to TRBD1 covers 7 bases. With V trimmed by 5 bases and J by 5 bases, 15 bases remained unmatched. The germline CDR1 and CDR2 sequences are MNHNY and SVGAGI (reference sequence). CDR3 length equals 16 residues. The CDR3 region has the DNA TGTGCCAGCAGTAAAGACCCAGGGGGATCCTTCCACGAGCAGTACTTC. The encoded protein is CASSKDPGGSFHEQYF.

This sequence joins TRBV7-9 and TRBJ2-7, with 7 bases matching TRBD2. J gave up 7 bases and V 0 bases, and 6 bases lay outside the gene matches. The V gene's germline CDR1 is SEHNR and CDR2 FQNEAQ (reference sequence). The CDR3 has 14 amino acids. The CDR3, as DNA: TGTGCCAGCAGCTTAGCGCGCGGGGGAGAGGAGCAGTACTTC. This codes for CASSLARGGEEQYF.

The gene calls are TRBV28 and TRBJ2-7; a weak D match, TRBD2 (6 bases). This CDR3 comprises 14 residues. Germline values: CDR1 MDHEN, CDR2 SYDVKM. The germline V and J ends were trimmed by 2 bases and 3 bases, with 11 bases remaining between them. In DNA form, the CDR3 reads TGTGCCAGCAGTTTACGGGGAGGAGTCTACGAGCAGTACTTC. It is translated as CASSLRGGVYEQYF.

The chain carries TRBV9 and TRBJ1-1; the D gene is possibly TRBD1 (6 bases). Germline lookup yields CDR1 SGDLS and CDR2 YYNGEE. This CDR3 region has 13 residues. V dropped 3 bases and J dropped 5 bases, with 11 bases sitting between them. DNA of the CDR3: TGTGCCAGCAGCGGGCCAGGGGAAACTGAAGCTTTCTTT. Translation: CASSGPGETEAFF.

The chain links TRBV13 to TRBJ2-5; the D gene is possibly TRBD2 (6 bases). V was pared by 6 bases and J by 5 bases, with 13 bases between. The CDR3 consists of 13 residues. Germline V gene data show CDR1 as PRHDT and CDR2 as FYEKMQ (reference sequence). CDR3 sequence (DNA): TGTGCCAGCAGTCCCCGGGCGGGGGAGACCCAGTACTTC. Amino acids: CASSPRAGETQYF.